This TCR beta chain comes out of a study of blood T cell repertoires in COVID-19. Data came from immunoSEQ multiplex PCR; TCRdb stores just in-frame clones and leaves some out. The repertoire consists of about 160,000 clones, with 70% to 90% occurring once and the leading ten covering around 5.9%. The source of this sequence is a man aged 35 to 55 who had recovered from COVID-19. Input material: PBMCs or T cells enriched from blood (not recorded which).

Here the CDR3 DNA reads TGTGCCAGCAGTGCCGCTAACTATGGCTACACCTTC. Its protein is CASSAANYGYTF. The chain is built from TRBV2 and TRBJ1-2, with D unclear. Per germline, CDR1 SNHLY and CDR2 FYNNEI. This CDR3 spans 12 amino acids. V was pared by 4 bases and J by 0 bases, with 3 bases between.